This TCR beta chain was sequenced for a study of Ad26.COV2.S vaccination and SARS-CoV-2 variants. Study details: Ad26.COV2.S was injected intramuscularly once or twice, 56 days apart. Whole-study findings and limits: Spike-specific CD8+ and CD4+ T cell responses reportedly showed substantial breadth after vaccination.

Treatment specified: over 15 received Ad26.COV2.S at low or high dose, single or two shots; about 5 received placebo; per-sample allocation not given. Vaccine and placebo recipients were sampled on day 63 after the first injection. In the vaccine, an Ad26 vector expressed the SARS-CoV-2 spike of the Wuhan strain. Sequencing was performed with immunoSEQ multiplex PCR; in TCRdb, only in-frame clones are kept and a portion is missing. Of around 240,000 clones in the sample, 88% were seen once. A word on this clone: Its matching antigen is unknown.

CDR3 length equals 15 residues. The V end lost 3 bases, the J end lost 1 base, and 13 bases lay between the germline ends. Germline CDR1 SGHVS, CDR2 FQNEAQ. The TCR was taken from a person aged 18 to 59 who received the Ad26.COV2.S COVID-19 vaccine or a placebo. The V call is TRBV7-8, the J call TRBJ2-7; weak D call: TRBD1 (6 bases). The sample in question was peripheral blood, obtained in a trial of Ad26.COV2.S vaccine versus placebo. The CDR3 spells CASSFGTRGSYEQYF. Here the CDR3 DNA reads TGTGCCAGCAGCTTTGGGACAAGGGGTTCCTACGAGCAGTACTTC. The full variable domain, its missing parts supplied by reference TRBV7-8 and TRBJ2-7, is GAGVSQSPRYKVAKRGQDVALRCDPISGHVSLFWYQQALGQGPEFLTYFQNEAQLDKSGLPSDRFFAERPEGSVSTLKIQRTQQEDSAVYLCASSFGTRGSYEQYFGPGTRLTVT.